This entry features one TCR beta chain sequence. What it recognizes is unknown. These data originate in a study of shared clonotypes between healthy human individuals. Study-wide results and caveats: In several donors, approximately 5% of naive CD4 clonotypes appeared in common.

TCRdb's table, derived via immunoSEQ multiplex PCR, lists solely in-frame clones and lacks some. The table lists millions of clones, about 92% of them singletons. The junction had 12 bases not matched to a gene; V was cut back by 1 base and J by 16 bases. Per germline, CDR1 SGHVS and CDR2 FQNEAQ. The CDR3 contains 14 residues. CD45RO-negative, CCR7-positively selected cells formed the naive CD8 fraction, excluding terminally differentiated effector memory CD45RA+ cells. Nashville, Tennessee was home to all donors, who were Caucasian adults. Specimen: naive CD8+ T cells from PBMCs. This sequence originates from a man aged 18 to 29 in good health. Some clones in this sample may be carry-over from other donors' samples. The rearrangement joins TRBV7-8 to TRBJ2-1; 8 bases match TRBD1. In DNA form, the CDR3 reads TGTGCCAGCAGCTTAGAAGTTTCAGGGGGCTTTTTATTCTTC. Its translation is CASSLEVSGGFLFF.